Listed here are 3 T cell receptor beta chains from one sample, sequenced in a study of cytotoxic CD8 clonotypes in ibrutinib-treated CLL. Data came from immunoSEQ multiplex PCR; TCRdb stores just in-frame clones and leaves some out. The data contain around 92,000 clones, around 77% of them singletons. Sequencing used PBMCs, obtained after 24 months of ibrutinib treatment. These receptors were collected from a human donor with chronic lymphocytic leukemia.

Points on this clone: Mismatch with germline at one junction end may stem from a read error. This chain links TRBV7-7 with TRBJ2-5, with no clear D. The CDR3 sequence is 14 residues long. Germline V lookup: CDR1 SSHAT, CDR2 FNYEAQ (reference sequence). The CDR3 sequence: CASSLVGRQETQYF. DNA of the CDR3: TGTGCTAGCAGCTTAGTAGGCAGACAAGAGACCCAGTACTTC.

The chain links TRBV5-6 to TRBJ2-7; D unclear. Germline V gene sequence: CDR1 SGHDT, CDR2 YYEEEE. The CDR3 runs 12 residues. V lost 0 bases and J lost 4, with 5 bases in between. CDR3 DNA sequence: TGTGCCAGCAGCTTGGAGGGATACGAGCAGTACTTC. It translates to CASSLEGYEQYF.

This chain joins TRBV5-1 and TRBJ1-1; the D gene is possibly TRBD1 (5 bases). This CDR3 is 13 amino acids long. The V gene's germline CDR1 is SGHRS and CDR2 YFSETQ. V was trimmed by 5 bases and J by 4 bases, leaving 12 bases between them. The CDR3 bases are TGCGCCAGCAGGCAAGACAGTGGCACTGAAGCTTTCTTT. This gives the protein CASRQDSGTEAFF.